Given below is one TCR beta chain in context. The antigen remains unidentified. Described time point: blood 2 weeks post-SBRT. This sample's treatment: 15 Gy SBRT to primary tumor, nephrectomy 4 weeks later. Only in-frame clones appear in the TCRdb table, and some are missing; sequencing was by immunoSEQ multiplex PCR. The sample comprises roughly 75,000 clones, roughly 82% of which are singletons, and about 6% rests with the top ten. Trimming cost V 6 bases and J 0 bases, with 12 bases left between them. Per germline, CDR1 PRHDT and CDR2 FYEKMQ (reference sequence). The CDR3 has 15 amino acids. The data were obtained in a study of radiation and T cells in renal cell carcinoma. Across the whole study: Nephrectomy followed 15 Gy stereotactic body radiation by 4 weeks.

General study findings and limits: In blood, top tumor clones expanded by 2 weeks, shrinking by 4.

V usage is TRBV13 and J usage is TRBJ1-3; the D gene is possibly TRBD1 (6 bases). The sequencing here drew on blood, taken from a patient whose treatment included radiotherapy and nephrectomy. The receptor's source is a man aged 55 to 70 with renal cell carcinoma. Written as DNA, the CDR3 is TGTGCCAGCAGTGGCAGGGGCTACTCTGGAAACACCATATATTTT. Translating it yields CASSGRGYSGNTIYF.